This is a list of T cell receptor beta chains from one sample in a study of molecular identifiers for immune sequencing clone quantification. MiXCR, run by TCRdb on the PCR reads, gives a single entry per CDR3 protein. The sample holds about 640,000 distinct CDR3 sequences; 20% are singletons and the top ten take 0.85%. Sequenced sample: naive CD8+ T cells from blood, with Jurkat cell RNA spiked in. All receptors derive from a human donor in good health. Some libraries in this study had Jurkat cell RNA spiked in. Both conserved end residues are part of each CDR3. Fields, in order: CDR3 protein, CDR3 DNA, clone size, D gene, J gene, V gene. D genes are given only for firm matches. The listing skips clone size in some rows; elsewhere it reads once, few, many or a size class.

CASSPINYGVEAMNTEAFF	TGTGCCAGCAGCCCCATAAACTACGGGGTAGAGGCGATGAACACTGAAGCTTTCTTT	many	.	TRBJ1-1	TRBV7-9
CSVLSPNSYEQYF	TGCAGCGTTTTGTCCCCGAACTCCTACGAGCAGTACTTC	many	.	TRBJ2-7	TRBV29-1
CASSPLKGANEKLFF	TGTGCCAGCAGCCCCTTAAAAGGGGCTAATGAAAAACTGTTTTTT	many	.	TRBJ1-4	TRBV14
CASSYIQGSEQFF	TGTGCCAGCAGTTACATACAGGGGAGTGAGCAGTTCTTC	few	TRBD1	TRBJ2-1	TRBV6-5
CASSHRFSVGDDEQFF	TGCGCCAGCAGCCACCGATTTAGCGTTGGAGACGATGAGCAGTTCTTC	few	.	TRBJ2-1	TRBV4-3
CSARTDRVGNTIYF	TGCAGTGCTAGAACCGACAGGGTCGGAAACACCATATATTTT	few	TRBD1	TRBJ1-3	TRBV20-1
CASSLGGDSTNYGYTF	TGTGCCAGCAGCTTAGGAGGGGACAGCACTAACTATGGCTACACCTTC	many	TRBD1	TRBJ1-2	TRBV7-8
CASSSWQNQETQYF	TGTGCCAGCAGCTCCTGGCAGAACCAAGAGACCCAGTACTTC	.	.	TRBJ2-5	TRBV11-3
CASSLEIAGIAFF	TGTGCCAGCAGCTTAGAAATCGCGGGCATAGCTTTCTTT	.	.	TRBJ1-1	TRBV11-2
CASSSKGKTPTTPLETQYF	TGTGCCAGCAGCAGTAAGGGAAAGACTCCCACAACCCCTTTGGAGACCCAGTACTTC	.	.	TRBJ2-5	TRBV5-5
CASSLVSGGALVNEQFF	TGTGCCAGCAGTTTGGTTAGCGGGGGGGCTTTGGTCAATGAGCAGTTCTTC	many	TRBD2	TRBJ2-1	TRBV12-3/TRBV12-4
CAWSGGAGADTQYF	TGTGCCTGGAGTGGGGGGGCCGGGGCAGATACGCAGTATTTT	many	.	TRBJ2-3	TRBV30
CASSLSGPGYEQYF	TGTGCCAGCAGCCTTTCCGGACCTGGCTACGAGCAGTACTTC	.	.	TRBJ2-7	TRBV3-1
CASSIGAGLNQPQHF	TGTGCCAGTAGTATAGGGGCAGGTCTAAATCAGCCCCAGCATTTT	.	.	TRBJ1-5	TRBV19
CASSLGGDQPQHF	TGTGCCAGCAGCTTGGGCGGGGATCAGCCCCAGCATTTT	many	.	TRBJ1-5	TRBV12-3/TRBV12-4
CASKSGGGETQYF	TGTGCCAGCAAAAGTGGGGGGGGCGAGACCCAGTACTTC	many	.	TRBJ2-5	TRBV6-5
CASSLLAHEQYF	TGTGCCAGCAGCTTACTGGCCCACGAGCAGTACTTC	many	.	TRBJ2-7	TRBV11-2
CASSEGWDGQYF	TGCGCCAGCAGTGAGGGTTGGGACGGGCAGTACTTC	.	.	TRBJ2-7	TRBV10-1
CSARDWDRSLGTEAFF	TGCAGTGCTAGAGATTGGGACAGGTCATTAGGAACTGAAGCTTTCTTT	.	TRBD1	TRBJ1-1	TRBV20-1
CASSQGISMNYGYTF	TGTGCCAGCAGCCAAGGAATATCCATGAACTATGGCTACACCTTC	many	.	TRBJ1-2	TRBV3-1
CASSAYPQNEQFF	TGTGCCAGCAGCGCCTACCCCCAGAATGAGCAGTTCTTC	many	.	TRBJ2-1	TRBV28
CASSTGLAGVLYEQYF	TGTGCCAGCAGTACGGGACTAGCGGGAGTTCTCTACGAGCAGTACTTC	.	TRBD2	TRBJ2-7	TRBV5-4
CASSQASTDNTEAFF	TGCGCCAGCAGCCAAGCCTCGACGGACAACACTGAAGCTTTCTTT	.	.	TRBJ1-1	TRBV4-1
CASSPRLAADTQYF	TGTGCCAGCAGCCCCCGATTGGCGGCAGATACGCAGTATTTT	many	.	TRBJ2-3	TRBV13
CASSEVEGTGELFF	TGTGCCAGCAGTGAAGTCGAGGGGACCGGGGAGCTGTTTTTT	many	.	TRBJ2-2	TRBV6-1
CAWSVASGYNEQFF	TGTGCCTGGAGTGTAGCTAGCGGGTACAATGAGCAGTTCTTC	many	TRBD2	TRBJ2-1	TRBV30
CASSGWEGAGTDTQYF	TGTGCCAGCAGTGGATGGGAGGGGGCGGGCACAGATACGCAGTATTTT	.	.	TRBJ2-3	TRBV2
CAWSGGGGGIEQFF	TGTGCCTGGAGTGGAGGGGGGGGCGGGATTGAGCAGTTCTTC	many	.	TRBJ2-1	TRBV30
CASSQSPGGAGGYGELFF	TGCGCCAGCAGCCAATCACCGGGAGGAGCGGGGGGTTACGGGGAGCTGTTTTTT	.	TRBD2	TRBJ2-2	TRBV4-3
CASGSVGGLVNEQFF	TGTGCTAGTGGTTCTGTGGGGGGCTTGGTTAATGAGCAGTTCTTC	many	.	TRBJ2-1	TRBV12-5
CATSRDSGAYEQYF	TGTGCCACCAGCAGAGACTCGGGGGCCTACGAGCAGTACTTC	.	.	TRBJ2-7	TRBV15
CASSPIAGTGVYEQYF	TGTGCCAGCAGTCCTATCGCCGGGACAGGGGTCTACGAGCAGTACTTC	many	TRBD1	TRBJ2-7	TRBV27
CASSQGGLGGLSNQPQHF	TGCGCCAGCAGCCAAGGGGGATTAGGGGGGCTTAGCAATCAGCCCCAGCATTTT	many	.	TRBJ1-5	TRBV4-1
CSVQTSGRAEETQYF	TGCAGCGTTCAAACTAGCGGGAGGGCCGAGGAGACCCAGTACTTC	many	TRBD2	TRBJ2-5	TRBV29-1
CASSSTGREEETQYF	TGTGCCAGCAGCTCAACGGGGCGGGAGGAAGAGACCCAGTACTTC	few	TRBD2	TRBJ2-5	TRBV11-2
CASSQVRGDGYGYTF	TGTGCCAGCAGCCAAGTAAGGGGCGATGGCTATGGCTACACCTTC	few	.	TRBJ1-2	TRBV3-1
CATSRVGTNTGELFF	TGTGCCACCAGCAGAGTGGGAACGAACACCGGGGAGCTGTTTTTT	.	.	TRBJ2-2	TRBV15
CASSFFRSGQGSTDTQYF	TGTGCCAGCAGTTTTTTTCGCTCCGGACAGGGAAGCACAGATACGCAGTATTTT	few	TRBD1	TRBJ2-3	TRBV12-3/TRBV12-4
CANSLWAGYEKLFF	TGTGCCAACAGCTTGTGGGCAGGATATGAAAAACTGTTTTTT	.	.	TRBJ1-4	TRBV5-3
CASSLSGVFGIMNTEAFF	TGTGCCAGCAGTTTATCCGGAGTTTTCGGGATCATGAACACTGAAGCTTTCTTT	few	.	TRBJ1-1	TRBV27
CASSYSTSGGVSTDTQYF	TGTGCCAGCAGTTACTCGACTAGCGGGGGTGTGAGCACAGATACGCAGTATTTT	.	TRBD2	TRBJ2-3	TRBV6-5
CASSPWTSEETQYF	TGCGCCAGCAGCCCCTGGACTAGCGAAGAGACCCAGTACTTC	many	TRBD2	TRBJ2-5	TRBV5-1
CASSWDRGEQYF	TGTGCCAGCAGCTGGGACAGGGGCGAGCAGTACTTC	many	TRBD1	TRBJ2-7	TRBV7-9
CDSSLTGGTEAFF	TGTGACAGCAGCCTTACGGGGGGGACTGAAGCTTTCTTT	.	.	TRBJ1-1	TRBV11-2
CATSLTWGYNIQYF	TGTGCCACCAGTTTGACTTGGGGGTATAACATTCAGTACTTC	many	.	TRBJ2-4	TRBV15
CASSQLAGGSNEQFF	TGTGCCAGCAGCCAACTAGCGGGAGGGTCAAATGAGCAGTTCTTC	few	TRBD2	TRBJ2-1	TRBV14
CASSQVGLGQETQYF	TGTGCCAGCAGCCAAGTGGGGCTGGGACAAGAGACCCAGTACTTC	many	.	TRBJ2-5	TRBV3-1
CASKAGAIVNEKLFF	TGTGCCAGTAAGGCAGGGGCGATCGTTAATGAAAAACTGTTTTTT	.	.	TRBJ1-4	TRBV19
CASSATGVDSNQPQHF	TGTGCCAGCAGCGCCACAGGAGTCGATAGCAATCAGCCCCAGCATTTT	many	.	TRBJ1-5	TRBV5-6
CSARRQDHFSEAFF	TGCAGTGCTCGCCGACAGGACCACTTCTCTGAAGCTTTCTTT	few	.	TRBJ1-1	TRBV20-1
CASSQDSGSPYEQYF	TGCGCCAGCAGCCAAGATAGCGGGAGCCCCTACGAGCAGTACTTC	.	TRBD2	TRBJ2-7	TRBV4-3
CSVNTGPTYEQYF	TGCAGCGTTAATACCGGGCCGACCTACGAGCAGTACTTC	many	.	TRBJ2-7	TRBV29-1
CASSLVGSALGWADTQYF	TGTGCCAGCAGCTTGGTCGGTTCGGCTCTAGGTTGGGCAGATACGCAGTATTTT	many	.	TRBJ2-3	TRBV5-4
CASSYRRGANTYEQYF	TGTGCCAGCAGTTACAGGCGGGGGGCCAATACCTACGAGCAGTACTTC	.	TRBD2	TRBJ2-7	TRBV6-2/TRBV6-3
CASSWSDRVYSPLHF	TGTGCCAGCAGCTGGTCTGACAGGGTTTATTCACCCCTCCACTTT	few	TRBD1	TRBJ1-6	TRBV5-6
CASSQDTSGTGELFF	TGTGCCAGCAGCCAAGATACCAGTGGGACCGGGGAGCTGTTTTTT	many	.	TRBJ2-2	TRBV3-1